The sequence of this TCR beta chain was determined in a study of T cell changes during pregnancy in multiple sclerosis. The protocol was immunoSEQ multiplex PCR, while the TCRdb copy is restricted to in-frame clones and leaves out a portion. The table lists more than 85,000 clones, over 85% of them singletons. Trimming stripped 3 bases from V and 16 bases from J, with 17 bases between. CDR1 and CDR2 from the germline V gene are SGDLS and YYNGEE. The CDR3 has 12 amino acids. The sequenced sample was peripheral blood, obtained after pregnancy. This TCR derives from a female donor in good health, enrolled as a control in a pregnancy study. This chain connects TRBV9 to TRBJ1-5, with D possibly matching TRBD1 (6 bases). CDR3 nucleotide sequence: TGTGCCAGCAGCGGCCCGACAGGCCCCCGCCATTTT. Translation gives CASSGPTGPRHF.